Included here is one T cell receptor beta chain sequence, with context. This CDR3 is 13 amino acids long. V dropped 5 bases and J dropped 1; count of bases not matched to a gene: 1. Looked up from germline, CDR1 is LNHDA and CDR2 is SQIVND (reference sequence). Categorization into cohorts depended on clinical history that participants reported. The data belong to a study of blood T cell repertoires in COVID-19. Study context: The United States, Italy and Spain provided the acute and convalescent COVID-19 samples. T cells, B-cell-depleted T cells, or PBMCs provided the cDNA or gDNA that served as material.

Authors' processing steps: Estimates of nucleated cell counts were drawn from the amplification of reference gene primers. The protocol was immunoSEQ multiplex PCR, while the TCRdb copy is restricted to in-frame clones and leaves out a portion. Clone size and V and J calls were adopted from that table, with D and trimming inferred from the DNA. The table shows approximately 200,000 clones, with roughly nine tenths occurring only once. Sample: PBMCs or T cells enriched from blood (not recorded which). The sequence was collected from a woman aged 40-49 years with acute COVID-19. The chain links TRBV19 to TRBJ2-5; the match to TRBD2 covers 7 bases. The CDR3 is CASSERGQETQYF. The DNA of the CDR3 is TGTGCCAGTAGTGAGCGGGGCCAAGAGACCCAGTACTTC.